The clone carrying this T cell receptor beta chain was seen repeatedly, ten times or more. Its antigen is not known. Trimming removed 7 bases from V and 3 bases from J; junction bases left unmatched: 8. This CDR3 region has 15 residues. The germline V gene has CDR1 SEHNR and CDR2 FQNEAQ (reference sequence). These data originate in a study of T cells after yellow fever vaccination. MiXCR was run by TCRdb on the 5' RACE reads, yielding one entry per CDR3 protein. The sample has roughly 170,000 distinct CDR3 sequences, over 7% seen once. Study-level points and caveats: Researchers report a weaker secondary response that nonetheless peaked faster, day 5 versus 15.

The sequencing here drew on CD8+ T cells sorted from PBMCs, taken 45 days after the yellow fever booster vaccination. The sequence was obtained from a young man who received the YFV17D yellow fever vaccine. This chain uses TRBV7-9 with TRBJ2-1; TRBD2 aligns across 8 bases. The CDR3 nucleotides are TGTGCCAGCACTACGGGAGGGGGGGACTACAATGAGCAGTTCTTC. This codes for CASTTGGGDYNEQFF.